Given below is one TCR beta chain in context. The sample belongs to a study of OX40 agonist ivuxolimab in advanced cancers. Study-level information: An agonistic anti-OX40 (CD134) antibody, ivuxolimab, was used to treat the patients. Age averaged approximately 60 years (range about 23 to 80), and 82.7% were male. Anti-PD-1, anti-PD-L1 or anti-CTLA-4 therapy given earlier was allowed, and around 40% had some.

In germline, CDR1 is SGDLS, CDR2 YYNGEE. The germline V and J ends were trimmed by 6 bases and 5 bases, with 11 bases remaining between them. This CDR3 is 12 amino acids long. Assay used: immunoSEQ multiplex PCR; TCRdb lists only in-frame clones, some missing. The sample lists some 70,000 clones, around 84% occurring once. The source was CD4+ or CD8+ T cells sorted from blood, collected in a trial of the OX40 agonist ivuxolimab. This receptor was taken from an adult with an advanced solid tumor such as melanoma, head and neck, liver or kidney cancer. The gene calls are TRBV9 and TRBJ1-2; TRBD1 might be the D (5 bases). The CDR3 nucleotides are TGTGCCAGCATGAGACAGCCTTATGGCTACACCTTC. It yields the protein CASMRQPYGYTF.